Shown below are 32 T cell receptor beta chains from a single sample sequenced in a study of T cells in Graves' hyperthyroidism and ophthalmopathy. Amplification targeted TCR beta CDR3 regions from RNA transcripts. When the TCR CDR3 underwent first-round RT-PCR, the HTBI primer set was used. Using its own MiXCR run on the multiplex PCR reads, TCRdb lists one record per CDR3 protein. The sample contains some 500,000 distinct CDR3 sequences, around an eighth of which appear only once. Sequencing used blood. The receptor set was obtained from a young woman with Graves' hyperthyroidism.

The genes are TRBV7-3 and TRBJ2-1, with unresolved D. The V gene's germline CDR1 is SGHTA and CDR2 FQGTGA. Trimming removed 5 bases at V and 3 bases at J, with 8 bases between. The CDR3 length is 13 residues. The CDR3 region has the DNA TGTGCCAGCAGCCTCGAAGTCTACAATGAGCAGTTCTTC. Translating gives CASSLEVYNEQFF.

This clonotype was detected many times. This chain connects TRBV10-2 to TRBJ2-7, with 9 bases lining up with TRBD1. CDR1 and CDR2 from the germline V gene are WSHSY and SAAADI. CDR3 length equals 15 residues. The V segment lost 6 bases and the J segment 3 bases; nucleotides outside the gene matches: 9. In DNA form, the CDR3 reads TGCGCCAGCAGACTAATTCCGGGACAGGGCTACGAGCAGTACTTC. This translates into CASRLIPGQGYEQYF.

This clonotype has at least ten counts. The chain is built from TRBV29-1 and TRBJ1-2; D is unresolved. The germline CDR1 and CDR2 sequences are SQVTM and ANQGSEA. V gave up 2 bases and J gave up 1 base, with 2 bases separating them. CDR3 size: 11 residues. This CDR3 is CSVEFNYGYTF. The CDR3 nucleotides are TGCAGCGTTGAATTTAACTATGGCTACACCTTC.

This clonotype has only a few counts. The V and J genes are TRBV4-2 and TRBJ2-1; 13 bases map to TRBD2. V shed 0 bases, J shed 9 bases, and the junction held 8 bases outside the gene matches. The CDR3 spans 17 residues. Germline values: CDR1 LGHNA, CDR2 YNFKEQ. This chain's CDR3 is CASSQDASGLAGTEQFF. DNA for the CDR3: TGTGCCAGCAGCCAAGACGCCTCGGGACTAGCGGGAACTGAGCAGTTCTTC.

The V and J genes are TRBV4-2 and TRBJ2-7; D perhaps matches TRBD2 (6 bases). The CDR3 runs 18 residues. V shed 0 bases and J shed 7 bases, with 25 bases lying between them. Per the germline V gene, CDR1 is LGHNA and CDR2 is YNFKEQ. This CDR3 is CASSQDENYGRGDWEQYF. CDR3 nucleotides: TGTGCCAGCAGCCAAGATGAGAACTACGGGCGGGGAGACTGGGAGCAGTACTTC.

V and J are TRBV18 and TRBJ1-5, with 9 positions matching TRBD1. Germline V CDR1 and CDR2: KGHSH, LQKENI. V lost 6 bases, J lost 5 bases, and 8 bases stayed unmatched. CDR3 length: 15 amino acids. CDR3 sequence: CASSEQGAKDQPQHF. The CDR3 nucleotides read TGTGCCAGCTCCGAACAGGGGGCAAAGGATCAGCCCCAGCATTTT.

The rearrangement uses TRBV5-1 and TRBJ2-1, with TRBD2 matching 13 bases. V lost 6 bases to trimming and J lost 4 bases; unmatched junction nucleotides: 7. From germline, CDR1 is SGHRS and CDR2 YFSETQ. The CDR3 runs 16 residues. The CDR3 region is CASTLSGLAGYNEQFF. CDR3 nucleotides: TGCGCCAGCACCCTGTCGGGACTAGCGGGGTACAATGAGCAGTTCTTC.

This clonotype was seen ten or more times. The chain recombines TRBV6-1 with TRBJ1-2; TRBD1 matches 7 bases. The CDR3 is 16 residues long. With V trimmed by 6 bases and J by 2 bases, 12 bases remained unmatched. CDR1 MNHNS and CDR2 SASEGT come from the germline V gene. The CDR3 nucleotides are TGTGCCAGCAGGTCTGAGTCGGGACAGCGAAACTATGGCTACACCTTC. It specifies CASRSESGQRNYGYTF.

The CDR3: CATSDLSQFHEQFF. DNA for the CDR3: TGTGCCACCAGTGATTTGAGCCAGTTTCATGAGCAGTTCTTC. The gene calls are TRBV24-1 and TRBJ2-1; D remains ambiguous. The CDR3 contains 14 residues. The germline V gene has CDR1 KGHDR and CDR2 SFDVKD. Between the trimmed V and J ends, which lost 0 bases and 8 bases, there was a span of 10 bases.

This clonotype has just a few counts. With a much larger clone just one base away, this may be a read error. V gene TRBV2 combines with J gene TRBJ1-2; D unclear. With 9 bases removed from V and 4 bases from J, the gap between germline ends came to 18 bases. Germline loops: CDR1 SNHLY, CDR2 FYNNEI. The CDR3 consists of 14 residues. The CDR3 DNA is TGTGCCAGATCCGGGATAGCGACCATCTATGGCTACACCTTC. Amino acids: CARSGIATIYGYTF.

The chain carries TRBV29-1 and TRBJ2-1; D might be TRBD1 (7 bases). The V gene lost 7 bases and the J gene lost 7 bases, with 26 bases spanning the gap. Looked up from germline, CDR1 is SQVTM and CDR2 is ANQGSEA. CDR3 length: 16 amino acids. The CDR3 DNA reads as TGCAGCGCGGAGGGGGCAGTTCACCCTCCGGGTAATGAGCAGTTCTTC. This encodes CSAEGAVHPPGNEQFF.

V gene TRBV3-1 combines with J gene TRBJ2-7; TRBD2 matches at 12 bases. The CDR3 sequence is 14 residues long. Germline lookup yields CDR1 LGHDT and CDR2 YNNKEL (reference sequence). V shed 6 bases and J 6 bases; nucleotides not matched to a gene: 6. The CDR3 spells CASSPTSGSSEQYF. DNA of the CDR3: TGTGCCAGCAGTCCGACTAGCGGGAGTTCCGAGCAGTACTTC.

J is TRBJ1-5 and V is TRBV13; no clear D gene. V lost 0 bases to trimming and J lost 9 bases, with 6 bases between them. Germline lookup yields CDR1 PRHDT and CDR2 FYEKMQ (reference sequence). The CDR3 runs to 12 residues. The DNA of the CDR3 is TGTGCCAGCAGCTTAGGGGGTCCGCCCCAGCATTTT. Protein sequence: CASSLGGPPQHF.

This clonotype has at least ten counts. The chain recombines TRBV7-3 with TRBJ2-2; D is perhaps TRBD2 (5 bases). This CDR3 is built from 13 residues. Germline V gives CDR1 SGHTA, CDR2 FQGTGA. V lost 5 bases to trimming and J lost 7 bases, with 11 bases between them. As DNA, the CDR3 is TGTGCCAGCAGCCCCCACCGGGACGGGGAGCTGTTTTTT. Translating it yields CASSPHRDGELFF.

This clonotype was seen at least ten times. This chain connects TRBV30 to TRBJ1-6; D gene uncertain. The germline CDR1 and CDR2 sequences are GTSNPN and SVGIG (reference sequence). Trimming stripped 2 bases from V and 7 bases from J, with 6 bases between. The CDR3 runs to 12 residues. This CDR3 is CAWSRSNSPLHF. Here the CDR3 DNA reads TGTGCCTGGAGTAGGAGCAATTCACCCCTCCACTTT.

This clonotype was recorded a few times. The chain has TRBV20-1 and TRBJ1-5; D is perhaps TRBD1 (5 bases). The CDR3 totals 14 residues. V lost 3 bases, J lost 4 bases, and 13 bases lay in between. Germline lookup yields CDR1 DFQATT and CDR2 SNEGSKA (reference sequence). Written as DNA, the CDR3 is TGCAGTGCTAGGAGTGCAGGGTTTAATCAGCCCCAGCATTTT. This codes for CSARSAGFNQPQHF.

This clonotype was counted ten times or more. The chain employs TRBV5-1 and TRBJ1-4; D gene unclear. Germline CDR1 reads SGHRS; CDR2 reads YFSETQ. CDR3 size: 15 residues. The V end was cut by 0 bases, the J end by 5 bases, with 11 bases between. The chain's CDR3 is CASSLASSFNEKLFF. DNA for the CDR3: TGCGCCAGCAGCTTGGCTTCCTCCTTCAATGAAAAACTGTTTTTT.

The chain links TRBV3-1 to TRBJ2-1; no firm D call. Germline-derived CDR1 and CDR2 are LGHDT and YNNKEL (reference sequence). The ends were cut back, 1 base at V and 7 bases at J, with 5 bases in the middle. The CDR3 has 12 amino acids. The CDR3 protein is CASSQVSNEQFF. The CDR3 bases are TGTGCCAGCAGCCAAGTTTCTAATGAGCAGTTCTTC.

On this clonotype itself: A read error is possible here, since a much larger clone lies one base away. V usage is TRBV12-3 or TRBV12-4 and J usage is TRBJ2-1; 8 bases line up with TRBD1. CDR3 size: 15 residues. J gave up 5 bases and V 5 bases, and 8 bases lay outside the gene matches. The CDR3, as DNA: TGTGCCAGCAGTCTAAGGACAGGGCGGGACAATGAGCAGTTCTTC. This translates into CASSLRTGRDNEQFF.

This clonotype was seen many times. The chain has TRBV3-1 and TRBJ2-1; TRBD2 matches 9 bases. The ends lost 5 bases at V and 7 bases at J; junction bases unmatched: 6. Germline CDR1 and CDR2: LGHDT and YNNKEL (reference sequence). CDR3 length equals 14 residues. The CDR3 is CASSATSGINEQFF. The CDR3 DNA sequence: TGTGCCAGCAGCGCGACTAGCGGCATAAATGAGCAGTTCTTC.

The sample holds many counts of this clonotype. The chain carries TRBV3-1 and TRBJ2-5; TRBD2 matches at 13 bases. Trimming at V came to 5 bases and at J to 9 bases, leaving 6 bases not matched to a gene. This CDR3 region has 14 residues. Germline CDR1 reads LGHDT; CDR2 reads YNNKEL (reference sequence). The CDR3 DNA follows: TGTGCCAGCAGCTCCAGGGGACTAGCGGGACCCCAGTACTTC. Its translation is CASSSRGLAGPQYF.

This sequence joins TRBV29-1 and TRBJ2-4, with D perhaps assigned TRBD1 or TRBD2 (5 bases each). V was clipped by 3 bases and J by 6 bases, with 6 bases between them. Germline V CDR1 and CDR2: SQVTM, ANQGSEA. The CDR3 totals 11 residues. The CDR3 spells CSVERGNIQYF. CDR3 sequence (DNA): TGCAGCGTTGAGAGGGGAAACATTCAGTACTTC.

This clonotype appeared many times. The V call is TRBV6-1, the J call TRBJ2-1; 13 bases line up with TRBD2. Unmatched junction bases numbered 5, after V lost 7 bases and J lost 5 bases. This CDR3 has 15 residues. Germline V gene data show CDR1 as MNHNS and CDR2 as SASEGT. In nucleotides, the CDR3 is TGTGCCAGCATATGGGGGACTAGCGGGGACAATGAGCAGTTCTTC. Protein sequence: CASIWGTSGDNEQFF.

This clonotype was seen repeatedly, ten times or more. The chain joins TRBV2 to TRBJ1-1, with D unresolved. V gave up 3 bases and J gave up 0 bases, with 8 bases separating them. The CDR3 consists of 14 residues. Germline V lookup: CDR1 SNHLY, CDR2 FYNNEI. The CDR3 DNA is TGTGCCAGCAGTGACCATAACATGAACACTGAAGCTTTCTTT. This encodes CASSDHNMNTEAFF.

The J gene is TRBJ1-6, the V gene TRBV19; TRBD1 agrees at 12 bases. V was pared by 3 bases and J by 7 bases, with 7 bases of the junction left unmatched. Per the germline V gene, CDR1 is LNHDA and CDR2 is SQIVND (reference sequence). The CDR3 totals 17 residues. CDR3 in amino acids: CASSMGGTGGSNSPLHF. The CDR3 bases are TGTGCCAGTAGTATGGGCGGGACAGGGGGCTCCAATTCACCCCTCCACTTT.

V and J are TRBV19 and TRBJ1-1; D might be TRBD1 (5 bases). CDR1 and CDR2 from the germline V gene are LNHDA and SQIVND (reference sequence). V was trimmed by 4 bases and J by 0 bases, leaving 24 bases between them. This CDR3 spans 19 amino acids. The CDR3 protein is CASSKPLSWGTLLNTEAFF. In DNA, the CDR3 is TGTGCCAGTAGTAAGCCCCTTTCTTGGGGCACACTGTTGAACACTGAAGCTTTCTTT.

The sample holds many counts of this clonotype. The V call is TRBV6-2 or TRBV6-3, the J call TRBJ2-1; D is uncertain. Trimming took 2 bases from V and 12 from J, leaving 11 bases between them. Germline-derived CDR1 and CDR2 are MNHEY and SVGEGT. This CDR3 has 12 amino acids. CDR3 protein: CASSYTRVMQFF. As DNA, the CDR3 is TGTGCCAGCAGTTACACAAGAGTTATGCAGTTCTTC.

V gene TRBV4-1 combines with J gene TRBJ1-1; D may be TRBD1 (6 bases). Trimming shortened V by 3 bases and J by 1 base, and 12 bases separated the two germline ends. The CDR3 is 15 residues long. Germline CDR1 MGHRA, CDR2 YSYEKL. The CDR3 bases are TGCGCCAGCAGCCATCTACCGGGACAGAACACTGAAGCTTTCTTT. Residues: CASSHLPGQNTEAFF.

This clonotype was detected many times. The V gene is TRBV2, the J gene TRBJ1-3; the D is unclear. Germline values: CDR1 SNHLY, CDR2 FYNNEI. The ends were cut back, 7 bases at V and 4 bases at J, with 17 bases in the middle. CDR3 length equals 15 residues. The CDR3 nucleotides are TGTGCCAGCACCTCCCGACGGAAGCAGGGAAACACCATATATTTT. Its protein is CASTSRRKQGNTIYF. Together with reference TRBV2 and TRBJ1-3, the CDR3 gives the full variable domain: EPEVTQTPSHQVTQMGQEVILRCVPISNHLYFYWYRQILGQKVEFLVSFYNNEISEKSEIFDDQFSVERPDGSNFTLKIRSTKLEDSAMYFCASTSRRKQGNTIYFGEGSWLTVV.

Many counts were recorded for this clonotype. J is TRBJ2-1 and V is TRBV11-3; TRBD2 might be the D (5 bases). Looked up from germline, CDR1 is SGHNT and CDR2 is YENEEA. The CDR3 length is 13 residues. Trimming shortened V by 5 bases and J by 3 bases, and 8 bases separated the two germline ends. CDR3 DNA: TGTGCCAGCAGCGCCCGGGGCTACAATGAGCAGTTCTTC. Translated: CASSARGYNEQFF. Together with reference TRBV11-3 and TRBJ2-1, the CDR3 gives the full variable domain: EAGVVQSPRYKIIEKKQPVAFWCNPISGHNTLYWYLQNLGQGPELLIRYENEEAVDDSQLPKDRFSAERLKGVDSTLKIQPAELGDSAVYLCASSARGYNEQFFGPGTRLTVL.

There are a few counts of this clonotype. The V and J genes are TRBV6-2 or TRBV6-3 and TRBJ2-1; unclear D gene. The germline V and J ends were trimmed by 5 bases and 9 bases, with 14 bases remaining between them. The CDR3 sequence is 13 residues long. Germline V lookup: CDR1 MNHEY, CDR2 SVGEGT. CDR3 nucleotide sequence: TGTGCCAGCAGTCCAGGACCTATGGGTGAGCAGTTCTTC. Translation: CASSPGPMGEQFF.

There are many counts of this clonotype. This chain links TRBV9 with TRBJ2-5, with 9 bases aligning to TRBD1. CDR3 size: 14 residues. The ends lost 2 bases at V and 2 bases at J; junction bases unmatched: 1. Germline CDR1 is SGDLS and CDR2 is YYNGEE. The CDR3 is CASSVGTGQETQYF. In nucleotides, the CDR3 is TGTGCCAGCAGCGTTGGGACAGGGCAAGAGACCCAGTACTTC.